The rows below give T cell receptor beta chains drawn from one sample of a study of regulatory T cells in long-lasting Graves disease. One entry per CDR3 protein, called by TCRdb with MiXCR from the multiplex PCR reads. The data show more than 300,000 distinct CDR3 sequences, approximately 12% seen once. These same data were also listed under a study on T cells in Graves' hyperthyroidism and ophthalmopathy.

The sample consisted of peripheral blood mononuclear cells (PBMCs), taken at new diagnosis, from a patient treated with antithyroid drugs. All receptors come from a young woman with Graves disease. CDR3s include the opening cysteine and the closing phenylalanine or tryptophan. Fields, in order: J gene, D gene, V gene, CDR3 length, clone size, CDR3 protein, CDR3 DNA. The D gene is left open where the match is weak. Size values are once, few and many counts, or a class for expanded clones, and some rows have none.

j_gene: TRBJ2-5; d_gene: .; v_gene: TRBV2; len: 15; abundance: many; CDR3aa: CASSGGPLNGETQYF; CDR3nt: TGTGCCAGCAGTGGAGGCCCCTTAAACGGGGAGACCCAGTACTTC
j_gene: TRBJ1-1; d_gene: TRBD1; v_gene: TRBV5-5; len: 15; abundance: few; CDR3aa: CASSGAGTANTEAFF; CDR3nt: TGTGCCAGCAGCGGGGCCGGGACAGCTAACACTGAAGCTTTCTTT
j_gene: TRBJ1-1; d_gene: .; v_gene: TRBV4-1; len: 14; abundance: few; CDR3aa: CASSQEPGATEAFF; CDR3nt: TGCGCCAGCAGCCAAGAACCAGGTGCAACTGAAGCTTTCTTT
j_gene: TRBJ2-4; d_gene: .; v_gene: TRBV6-1; len: 15; abundance: many; CDR3aa: CASRFRELAKNIQYF; CDR3nt: TGTGCCAGCAGGTTCAGGGAACTAGCCAAAAACATTCAGTACTTC
j_gene: TRBJ2-1; d_gene: TRBD2; v_gene: TRBV5-1; len: 16; abundance: many; CDR3aa: CASSLAPRGGLDEQFF; CDR3nt: TGCGCCAGCAGCTTGGCCCCCCGGGGGGGCCTCGATGAGCAGTTCTTC
j_gene: TRBJ1-2; d_gene: .; v_gene: TRBV6-5; len: 12; abundance: many; CDR3aa: CASSYGAYGYTF; CDR3nt: TGTGCCAGCAGTTACGGCGCCTATGGCTACACCTTC
j_gene: TRBJ2-7; d_gene: .; v_gene: TRBV7-3; len: 15; abundance: .; CDR3aa: CASSASGSGAYEQYF; CDR3nt: TGTGCCAGCAGCGCGAGCGGCAGCGGAGCCTACGAGCAGTACTTC
j_gene: TRBJ2-1; d_gene: .; v_gene: TRBV29-1; len: 10; abundance: .; CDR3aa: CSAYYNEQFF; CDR3nt: TGCAGCGCCTATTACAATGAGCAGTTCTTC
j_gene: TRBJ2-2; d_gene: TRBD2; v_gene: TRBV24-1; len: 17; abundance: few; CDR3aa: CATSVTGLALNTGELFF; CDR3nt: TGTGCCACCAGTGTCACCGGACTAGCGCTGAACACCGGGGAGCTGTTTTTT
j_gene: TRBJ2-3; d_gene: .; v_gene: TRBV20-1; len: 17; abundance: many; CDR3aa: CSVLGPLDSPSADTQYF; CDR3nt: TGCAGTGTTCTAGGCCCACTAGACTCCCCGTCGGCAGATACGCAGTATTTT
j_gene: TRBJ2-1; d_gene: TRBD2; v_gene: TRBV20-1; len: 16; abundance: few; CDR3aa: CSAPPLTSETHNEQFF; CDR3nt: TGCAGTGCTCCACCCCTGACTAGCGAAACCCACAATGAGCAGTTCTTC
j_gene: TRBJ2-1; d_gene: .; v_gene: TRBV7-9; len: 13; abundance: .; CDR3aa: CASSLAPVNEQFF; CDR3nt: TGTGCCAGCAGCTTAGCGCCAGTCAATGAGCAGTTCTTC
j_gene: TRBJ2-1; d_gene: TRBD1; v_gene: TRBV11-2; len: 13; abundance: many; CDR3aa: CASSLARQGAQFF; CDR3nt: TGTGCCAGCAGCTTAGCCCGACAGGGGGCACAGTTCTTC
j_gene: TRBJ2-7; d_gene: .; v_gene: TRBV4-1; len: 15; abundance: .; CDR3aa: CASSQDTGEYGEQYF; CDR3nt: TGCGCCAGCAGCCAAGATACGGGAGAGTATGGGGAGCAGTACTTC
j_gene: TRBJ1-1; d_gene: TRBD1; v_gene: TRBV12-3/TRBV12-4; len: 12; abundance: many; CDR3aa: CASSLIGTATSF; CDR3nt: TGTGCCAGCAGTTTAATAGGGACAGCCACAAGTTTT
j_gene: TRBJ2-5; d_gene: .; v_gene: TRBV9; len: 11; abundance: few; CDR3aa: CASSDQETQYF; CDR3nt: TGTGCCAGCAGCGACCAAGAGACCCAGTACTTC
j_gene: TRBJ2-1; d_gene: TRBD2; v_gene: TRBV30; len: 15; abundance: many; CDR3aa: CAWSPPGLVLNEQFF; CDR3nt: TGTGCCTGGAGCCCTCCGGGACTAGTTTTAAATGAGCAGTTCTTC
j_gene: TRBJ2-1; d_gene: TRBD1; v_gene: TRBV10-3; len: 15; abundance: many; CDR3aa: CAISVWTGLYNEQFF; CDR3nt: TGTGCCATCAGTGTATGGACAGGGTTATACAATGAGCAGTTCTTC
j_gene: TRBJ1-1; d_gene: .; v_gene: TRBV20-1; len: 16; abundance: many; CDR3aa: CSARGGVGLTDTEAFF; CDR3nt: TGCAGTGCTAGGGGGGGAGTTGGTCTCACCGACACTGAAGCTTTCTTT
j_gene: TRBJ2-1; d_gene: .; v_gene: TRBV6-1; len: 15; abundance: many; CDR3aa: CASRRDLPSYNEQFF; CDR3nt: TGTGCCAGCAGACGGGACTTACCCTCCTACAATGAGCAGTTCTTC
j_gene: TRBJ1-4; d_gene: .; v_gene: TRBV7-9; len: 14; abundance: many; CDR3aa: CASSSQGGNEKLFF; CDR3nt: TGTGCCAGCAGCTCACAGGGAGGCAATGAAAAACTGTTTTTT
j_gene: TRBJ2-1; d_gene: .; v_gene: TRBV20-1; len: 15; abundance: .; CDR3aa: CSAKLTAKLDNEQFF; CDR3nt: TGCAGTGCTAAGTTAACCGCGAAACTCGACAATGAGCAGTTCTTC
j_gene: TRBJ2-1; d_gene: .; v_gene: TRBV11-2; len: 15; abundance: many; CDR3aa: CASSLVAGELNEQFF; CDR3nt: TGTGCCAGCAGCTTAGTCGCGGGCGAACTCAATGAGCAGTTCTTC
j_gene: TRBJ2-3; d_gene: .; v_gene: TRBV29-1; len: 15; abundance: .; CDR3aa: CSVEDWARYTDTQYF; CDR3nt: TGCAGCGTTGAAGATTGGGCCAGGTACACAGATACGCAGTATTTT
j_gene: TRBJ2-1; d_gene: TRBD1; v_gene: TRBV4-2; len: 15; abundance: .; CDR3aa: CASSQDRPFINEQFF; CDR3nt: TGTGCCAGCAGTCAGGACAGGCCGTTCATTAATGAGCAGTTCTTC
j_gene: TRBJ2-3; d_gene: TRBD1; v_gene: TRBV14; len: 15; abundance: few; CDR3aa: CASSLLTGITDTQYF; CDR3nt: TGTGCCAGCAGCCTCTTGACAGGGATCACAGATACGCAGTATTTT
j_gene: TRBJ1-1; d_gene: .; v_gene: TRBV28; len: 15; abundance: many; CDR3aa: CASSLGGGKDTEAFF; CDR3nt: TGTGCCAGCAGTTTGGGGGGGGGAAAAGACACTGAAGCTTTCTTT
j_gene: TRBJ1-2; d_gene: TRBD1; v_gene: TRBV28; len: 14; abundance: many; CDR3aa: CASSFFNDRADYTF; CDR3nt: TGTGCCAGCAGTTTTTTTAATGACAGGGCCGACTACACCTTC
j_gene: TRBJ2-3; d_gene: .; v_gene: TRBV7-2; len: 15; abundance: many; CDR3aa: CASSLARGSTDTQYF; CDR3nt: TGTGCCAGCAGCTTAGCGCGCGGCAGCACAGATACGCAGTATTTT
j_gene: TRBJ2-2; d_gene: TRBD2; v_gene: TRBV20-1; len: 17; abundance: many; CDR3aa: CSAKRSSGRWGTGELFF; CDR3nt: TGCAGTGCAAAGAGGTCTAGCGGGAGGTGGGGCACCGGGGAGCTGTTTTTT
j_gene: TRBJ2-1; d_gene: .; v_gene: TRBV11-1; len: 16; abundance: many; CDR3aa: CASSLTRDPLYNEQFF; CDR3nt: TGTGCCAGCAGCTTAACTCGGGACCCCCTTTACAATGAGCAGTTCTTC
j_gene: TRBJ2-7; d_gene: .; v_gene: TRBV7-9; len: 15; abundance: many; CDR3aa: CASSLGRDGGPEQYF; CDR3nt: TGTGCCAGCAGCTTAGGGCGGGACGGCGGGCCCGAGCAGTACTTC
j_gene: TRBJ2-5; d_gene: TRBD2; v_gene: TRBV9; len: 14; abundance: many; CDR3aa: CASNEGTRQETQYF; CDR3nt: TGTGCCAGCAACGAAGGGACTAGACAAGAGACCCAGTACTTC
j_gene: TRBJ1-4; d_gene: .; v_gene: TRBV20-1; len: 15; abundance: many; CDR3aa: CSARDPEATNEKLFF; CDR3nt: TGCAGTGCTAGAGATCCGGAGGCAACTAATGAAAAACTGTTTTTT
j_gene: TRBJ1-5; d_gene: .; v_gene: TRBV6-2/TRBV6-3; len: 14; abundance: many; CDR3aa: CASSELTVNQPQHF; CDR3nt: TGTGCCAGCAGTGAATTAACAGTAAATCAGCCCCAGCATTTT
j_gene: TRBJ1-2; d_gene: .; v_gene: TRBV7-8; len: 14; abundance: .; CDR3aa: CASSPGNEGYGYTF; CDR3nt: TGTGCCAGCAGCCCTGGGAACGAGGGCTATGGCTACACCTTC
j_gene: TRBJ2-7; d_gene: TRBD1; v_gene: TRBV7-8; len: 14; abundance: few; CDR3aa: CASSPGTGGNEQYF; CDR3nt: TGTGCCAGCAGCCCCGGGACAGGGGGGAACGAGCAGTACTTC
j_gene: TRBJ2-2; d_gene: TRBD2; v_gene: TRBV7-3; len: 15; abundance: .; CDR3aa: CASSSGLEPTGELFF; CDR3nt: TGTGCCAGCAGCTCCGGACTAGAACCGACCGGGGAGCTGTTTTTT
j_gene: TRBJ1-2; d_gene: TRBD1; v_gene: TRBV14; len: 19; abundance: few; CDR3aa: CASSQDFLVFGRGDYGYTF; CDR3nt: TGTGCCAGCAGCCAAGATTTTTTAGTCTTCGGCAGGGGGGACTATGGCTACACCTTC
j_gene: TRBJ1-1; d_gene: .; v_gene: TRBV19; len: 14; abundance: .; CDR3aa: CASSPYSGRTEAFF; CDR3nt: TGTGCCAGTAGTCCGTACTCGGGTCGCACTGAAGCTTTCTTT
j_gene: TRBJ2-4; d_gene: .; v_gene: TRBV15; len: 14; abundance: many; CDR3aa: CATSREGVWDIQYF; CDR3nt: TGTGCCACCAGCAGAGAGGGAGTCTGGGACATTCAGTACTTC
j_gene: TRBJ2-1; d_gene: TRBD2; v_gene: TRBV7-2; len: 15; abundance: many; CDR3aa: CASSLWDYPRNEQFF; CDR3nt: TGTGCCAGCAGCTTATGGGACTACCCCCGCAATGAGCAGTTCTTC
j_gene: TRBJ2-6; d_gene: .; v_gene: TRBV7-3; len: 16; abundance: many; CDR3aa: CASSLPNPSGANVLTF; CDR3nt: TGTGCCAGCAGCTTACCTAACCCCTCTGGGGCCAACGTCCTGACTTTC
j_gene: TRBJ2-6; d_gene: .; v_gene: TRBV4-1; len: 15; abundance: .; CDR3aa: CASSQVGSGANVLTF; CDR3nt: TGCGCCAGCAGCCAAGTGGGATCTGGGGCCAACGTCCTGACTTTC
j_gene: TRBJ2-3; d_gene: TRBD2; v_gene: TRBV20-1; len: 15; abundance: many; CDR3aa: CSADLGAGGPDTQYF; CDR3nt: TGCAGTGCTGACCTGGGAGCGGGGGGACCAGATACGCAGTATTTT
j_gene: TRBJ2-2; d_gene: TRBD2; v_gene: TRBV6-5; len: 15; abundance: many; CDR3aa: CASSYLGGSTGELFF; CDR3nt: TGTGCCAGCAGTTATCTCGGCGGGAGCACCGGGGAGCTGTTTTTT
j_gene: TRBJ2-1; d_gene: .; v_gene: TRBV24-1; len: 13; abundance: few; CDR3aa: CATSDSDYSLQFF; CDR3nt: TGTGCCACCAGTGATTCGGACTATTCCCTTCAGTTCTTC
j_gene: TRBJ2-6; d_gene: .; v_gene: TRBV30; len: 17; abundance: many; CDR3aa: CAWSGGRGRSGANVLTF; CDR3nt: TGTGCCTGGAGTGGGGGCCGGGGACGCTCTGGGGCCAACGTCCTGACTTTC
j_gene: TRBJ1-6; d_gene: .; v_gene: TRBV11-2; len: 16; abundance: many; CDR3aa: CASSLAGGRGNSPLHF; CDR3nt: TGTGCCAGCAGCTTAGCCGGGGGACGGGGAAATTCACCCCTCCACTTT
j_gene: TRBJ2-7; d_gene: TRBD2; v_gene: TRBV28; len: 14; abundance: many; CDR3aa: CASSGREALYEQYF; CDR3nt: TGTGCCAGCAGTGGGCGGGAGGCCCTTTACGAGCAGTACTTC
j_gene: TRBJ1-2; d_gene: .; v_gene: TRBV14; len: 15; abundance: many; CDR3aa: CASSQPDGTNYGYTF; CDR3nt: TGTGCCAGCAGCCAACCCGACGGAACTAACTATGGCTACACCTTC
j_gene: TRBJ1-2; d_gene: .; v_gene: TRBV6-1; len: 11; abundance: few; CDR3aa: CASSEGNGYTF; CDR3nt: TGTGCCAGCAGCGAGGGGAACGGCTACACCTTC